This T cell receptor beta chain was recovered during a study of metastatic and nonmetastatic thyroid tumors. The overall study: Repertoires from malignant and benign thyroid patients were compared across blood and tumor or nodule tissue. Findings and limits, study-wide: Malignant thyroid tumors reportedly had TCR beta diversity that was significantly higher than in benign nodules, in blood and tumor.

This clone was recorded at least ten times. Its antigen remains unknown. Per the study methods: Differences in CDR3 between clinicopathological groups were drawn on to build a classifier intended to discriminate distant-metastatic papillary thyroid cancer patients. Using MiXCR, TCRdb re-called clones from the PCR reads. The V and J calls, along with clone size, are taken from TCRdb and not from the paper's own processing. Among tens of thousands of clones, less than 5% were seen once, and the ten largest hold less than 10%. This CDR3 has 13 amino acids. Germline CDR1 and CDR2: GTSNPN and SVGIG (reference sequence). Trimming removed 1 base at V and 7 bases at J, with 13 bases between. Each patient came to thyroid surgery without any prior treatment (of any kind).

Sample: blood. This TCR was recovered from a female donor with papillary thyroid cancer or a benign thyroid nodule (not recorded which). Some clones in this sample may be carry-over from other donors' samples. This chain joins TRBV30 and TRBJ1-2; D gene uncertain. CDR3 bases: TGTGCCTGGAGTGAGGTCCCCACGGCTGGCTACACCTTC. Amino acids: CAWSEVPTAGYTF.